A selection of T cell receptor beta chains follows, all from one sample in a study of spatial heterogeneity in lung cancer. Each CDR3 protein is one row after TCRdb ran MiXCR on the 5' RACE reads. There are 15,000 or so distinct CDR3 sequences in the sample; under 7.5% occur only once, and more than 7% lies in the top ten. The source was lung tumor tissue, collected at surgery. The receptors shown here come from a male donor with early-stage non-small cell lung cancer. Each CDR3 is given with its conserved first and last residue. The D gene is left open where the match is weak. Clone size is shown for a subset of rows, as once, few, many or a class of expanded clone.

D	V	J	size	DNA	CDR3
NA	TRBV6-5	TRBJ2-7	NA	TGTGCCAGCAGTTACGGGTCCGGGCTCTACGAGCAGTACTTC	CASSYGSGLYEQYF
NA	TRBV11-3	TRBJ2-6	few	TGTGCCAGCAGCCCCGGGGGCAGCGGTGGGGCCAACGTCCTGACTTTC	CASSPGGSGGANVLTF
NA	TRBV20-1	TRBJ1-1	many	TGCAGTGCTACTAGGAAGAACACTGAAGCTTTCTTT	CSATRKNTEAFF
NA	TRBV19	TRBJ1-1	few	TGTGCCAGTAGCCCAGGGGCCCCCCGGTCGGTTGAAGCTTTCTTT	CASSPGAPRSVEAFF
NA	TRBV7-2	TRBJ1-5	NA	TGTGCCAGCAGCTTAGGGCGGTTGGGTCAGCCCCAGCATTTT	CASSLGRLGQPQHF
NA	TRBV6-2/TRBV6-3	TRBJ1-6	NA	TGTGCCAGCAGTTACGGGGGCGGTTATTCACCCCTCCACTTT	CASSYGGGYSPLHF
TRBD1	TRBV5-1	TRBJ2-7	few	TGCGCCAGCAGCTTGGAGGGGGCGCGCGAGCAGTACTTC	CASSLEGAREQYF
NA	TRBV27	TRBJ2-3	few	TGTGCCAGCAGTTTCTCACAGGGCCGTAGCACAGATACGCAGTATTTT	CASSFSQGRSTDTQYF
TRBD2	TRBV5-1	TRBJ2-2	many	TGCGCCAGCAGCCCGACTAGCGGTAACACCGGGGAGCTGTTTTTT	CASSPTSGNTGELFF
NA	TRBV7-2	TRBJ1-4	few	TGTGCCAGCAGCTTAGCGGGGCACCCGAGTGAAAAACTGTTTTTT	CASSLAGHPSEKLFF
TRBD2	TRBV5-6	TRBJ2-1	medium-sized	TGTGCCAGCTCTATAGCGGGGGGGCCCTACAATGAGCAGTTCTTC	CASSIAGGPYNEQFF
NA	TRBV12-3/TRBV12-4	TRBJ1-5	many	TGTGCCAGCAGTTTATGGGGGAATCAGCCCCAGCATTTT	CASSLWGNQPQHF
NA	TRBV20-1	TRBJ1-5	many	TGCAGTGCTAGAGATCTTGAGCGCAGGGGAAATCAGCCCCAGCATTTT	CSARDLERRGNQPQHF
TRBD2	TRBV20-1	TRBJ2-3	many	TGCAGTGCTAGAGATCAGCGGGAGATGGATACGCAGTATTTT	CSARDQREMDTQYF
NA	TRBV7-3	TRBJ2-1	few	TGTGCCAGCAGCTTAATTCCTAGCAGCCTCTACAATGAGCAGTTCTTC	CASSLIPSSLYNEQFF
TRBD1	TRBV15	TRBJ2-1	NA	TGTGCCACCAGCAGGACAGGGGCGACCTACAATGAGCAGTTCTTC	CATSRTGATYNEQFF
TRBD2	TRBV20-1	TRBJ2-1	few	TGCAGTGCCAGGACTAGCGGGGGGGTATGCTACAATGAGCAGTTCTTC	CSARTSGGVCYNEQFF
TRBD1	TRBV6-1	TRBJ1-2	medium-sized	TGTGCCAGCGTCATGTGGGACAGGGATTACTATGGCTACACCTTC	CASVMWDRDYYGYTF
NA	TRBV7-9	TRBJ1-2	many	TGTGCCAGCAGCCCCCGGGAGCACTTCTCTCCCTATGGCTACACCTTC	CASSPREHFSPYGYTF
TRBD1	TRBV5-5	TRBJ1-1	many	TGTGCCAGCAGCTTGGGACAGGGTCGTGCTGAAGCTTTCTTT	CASSLGQGRAEAFF
NA	TRBV15	TRBJ1-4	many	TGTGCCACCAGCAGACCGGGCCCCAGACGTGAAAAACTGTTTTTT	CATSRPGPRREKLFF
NA	TRBV20-1	TRBJ2-7	many	TGCAGTGCTGGACAACTAGACTTCTCCTACGAGCAGTACTTC	CSAGQLDFSYEQYF
TRBD1	TRBV7-2	TRBJ1-6	many	TGTGCCAGCAGCCTGGGACAGGATAATTCACCCCTCCACTTT	CASSLGQDNSPLHF
NA	TRBV6-5	TRBJ1-1	many	TGTGCCAGCAGTCCCCGCCCTGGACGGATTGAAGCTTTCTTT	CASSPRPGRIEAFF
NA	TRBV7-2	TRBJ2-7	many	TGTGCCAGCAGCCTAAGCAGGGATGCCTACGAGCAGTACTTC	CASSLSRDAYEQYF
NA	TRBV27	TRBJ2-1	many	TGTGCCAGCAGTTTTGAGCCTACCTACAATGAGCAGTTCTTC	CASSFEPTYNEQFF
TRBD2	TRBV19	TRBJ2-1	NA	TGTGCCAGTAGTGAGGTAGCGGGGGGCCCCTACAATGAGCAGTTCTTC	CASSEVAGGPYNEQFF
NA	TRBV6-5	TRBJ1-3	many	TGTGCCAGCACCGCCCAGGGGTTGTCTGGAAACACCATATATTTT	CASTAQGLSGNTIYF
NA	TRBV3-1	TRBJ2-7	few	TGTGCCAGCAGCCTGGGTGGCCTCCGGGGATGGAACGAGCAGTACTTC	CASSLGGLRGWNEQYF
NA	TRBV27	TRBJ1-1	many	TGTGCCAGCAGTCCCCTCAGGAACACTGAAGCTTTCTTT	CASSPLRNTEAFF
TRBD1	TRBV18	TRBJ2-7	few	TGTGCCAGCTCACCACAGGGACAGAGTCGCTACGAGCAGTACTTC	CASSPQGQSRYEQYF
NA	TRBV5-1	TRBJ2-7	many	TGCGCCAGCAGCAATAGCACCTACGAGCAGTACTTC	CASSNSTYEQYF
NA	TRBV5-1	TRBJ2-2	many	TGCGCCAGCAGCTTGGGGCACCGGGACGGGCACACCGGGGAGCTGTTTTTT	CASSLGHRDGHTGELFF
TRBD2	TRBV3-1	TRBJ2-7	medium-sized	TGTGCCAGCAGCCTCTGGACTAGCGGGAATTACTACGAGCAGTACTTC	CASSLWTSGNYYEQYF
NA	TRBV7-3	TRBJ2-1	many	TGTGCCAGCAGCTTAATGAGTGGGACAAGCGGTGAGCAGTTCTTC	CASSLMSGTSGEQFF
NA	TRBV7-3	TRBJ2-2	many	TGTGCCAGCAGCCCGATGCTGGGCGGGGAGCTGTTTTTT	CASSPMLGGELFF
NA	TRBV3-1	TRBJ1-4	many	TGTGCCAGCAGCCTCCTCCAGCAGGGAGCTAATGAAAAACTGTTTTTT	CASSLLQQGANEKLFF
TRBD1	TRBV24-1	TRBJ2-2	many	TGTGCCACCAGTGAGGGTCGGGACAGGCGCCGTTTCGGCACCGGGGAGCTGTTTTTT	CATSEGRDRRRFGTGELFF
NA	TRBV20-1	TRBJ2-3	medium-sized	TGCAGTTCAGGTGTGGGGCGCGGGCAGTATTTT	CSSGVGRGQYF
NA	TRBV5-1	TRBJ2-2	many	TGCGCCAGCAGCTTGGGAAGTAACGGGGAGCTGTTTTTT	CASSLGSNGELFF
NA	TRBV18	TRBJ1-2	NA	TGTGCCAGCTCACCAGAGCGGGGGATCCACGGCTACACCTTC	CASSPERGIHGYTF
NA	TRBV2	TRBJ1-5	NA	TGTGCCAGCAGTTGGCAGGGGTGCAATCAGCCCCAGCATTTT	CASSWQGCNQPQHF
NA	TRBV5-1	TRBJ1-1	many	TGCGCCAGCAGCTTGGGACAGGTGAACACTGAAGCTTTCTTT	CASSLGQVNTEAFF
TRBD1	TRBV9	TRBJ2-5	few	TGTGCCAGCAGCTCACGGTCAGGGGGCGTCTCCCAACAAGAGACCCAGTACTTC	CASSSRSGGVSQQETQYF
NA	TRBV5-5	TRBJ1-4	many	TGTGCCAGCAGCTTGGGTGGCAGCCGGACTAATGAAAAACTGTTTTTT	CASSLGGSRTNEKLFF
NA	TRBV5-1	TRBJ1-2	many	TGCGCCAGCAGCTTGGCCGTGAACTATGGCTACACCTTC	CASSLAVNYGYTF
NA	TRBV5-6	TRBJ2-3	many	TGTGCCAGCAGCTTGGAGGTTCGCGAACTCACAGATACGCAGTATTTT	CASSLEVRELTDTQYF
NA	TRBV5-1	TRBJ2-1	many	TGCGCCAGCAGCCAGCGTAGCGGAAGCTCCTACAATGAGCAGTTCTTC	CASSQRSGSSYNEQFF
NA	TRBV9	TRBJ1-1	many	TGTGCCAGCAGCGTAGACGGTCGGGTATACACTGAAGCTTTCTTT	CASSVDGRVYTEAFF
NA	TRBV3-1	TRBJ1-5	NA	TGTGCCAGCAGCCAAGGGCCCAGACAGCCCCAGCATTTT	CASSQGPRQPQHF